The clone carrying this T cell receptor beta chain is labeled medium-sized (0.01 to 0.1%). What it binds is unknown. Libraries of TCR beta came from quantitative 5'-RACE with molecular barcodes. TCRdb redid the calling of the 5' RACE reads with MiXCR, one entry per CDR3 protein. This sample has 130,000 or so distinct CDR3 sequences, with more than 6.5% found just once. This entry comes from a study of CD8 T cells in ankylosing spondylitis. Overall study findings and caveats: Clones that were linked to disease were CD8+ and were relatively rare in peripheral blood. Disease-associated clones were reportedly significantly overrepresented in matched ankylosing spondylitis synovial fluid. Characteristic of ankylosing spondylitis blood, it appeared, was a TCR beta motif comprising roughly 8 highly homologous variants.

Material for sequencing was blood, either unsorted or a sorted T cell fraction (not recorded which). The origin of this receptor is a male donor with ankylosing spondylitis or in good health (not recorded which).

The CDR3, as DNA: TGCAGTGCTAGAGAGCGGGAGTATGAGCAGTTCTTC. Residues: CSAREREYEQFF. The gene calls are TRBV20-1 and TRBJ2-1, with TRBD2 matching over 7 bases. The CDR3 length is 12 residues. V lost 0 bases, J lost 8 bases, and 1 base stayed unmatched. Germline V lookup: CDR1 DFQATT, CDR2 SNEGSKA (reference sequence).